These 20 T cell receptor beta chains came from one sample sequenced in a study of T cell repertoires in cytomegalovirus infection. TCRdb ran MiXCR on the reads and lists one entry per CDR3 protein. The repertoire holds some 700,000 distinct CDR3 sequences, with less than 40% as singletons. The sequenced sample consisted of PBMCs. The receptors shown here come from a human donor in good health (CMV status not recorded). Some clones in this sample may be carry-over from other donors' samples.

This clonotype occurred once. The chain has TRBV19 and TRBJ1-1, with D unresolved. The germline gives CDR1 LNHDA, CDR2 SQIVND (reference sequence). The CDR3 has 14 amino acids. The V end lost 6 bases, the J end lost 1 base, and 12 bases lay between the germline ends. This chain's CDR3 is CASRTSNKNTEAFF. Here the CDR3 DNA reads TGTGCCAGTAGGACGTCGAATAAGAACACTGAAGCTTTCTTT.

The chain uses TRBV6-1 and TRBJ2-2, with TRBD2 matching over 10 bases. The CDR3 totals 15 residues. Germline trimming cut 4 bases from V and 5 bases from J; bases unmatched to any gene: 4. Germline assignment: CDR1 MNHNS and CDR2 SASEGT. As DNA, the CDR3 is TGTGCCAGCAGTGTCGGACTAGCGGTAACCGGGGAGCTGTTTTTT. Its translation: CASSVGLAVTGELFF.

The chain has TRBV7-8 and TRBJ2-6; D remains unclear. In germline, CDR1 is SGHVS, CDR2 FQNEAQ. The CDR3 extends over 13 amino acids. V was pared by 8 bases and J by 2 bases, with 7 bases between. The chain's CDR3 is CASPEAGANVLTF. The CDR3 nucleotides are TGTGCCAGCCCTGAGGCTGGGGCCAACGTCCTGACTTTC. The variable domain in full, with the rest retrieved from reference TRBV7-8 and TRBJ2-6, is GAGVSQSPRYKVAKRGQDVALRCDPISGHVSLFWYQQALGQGPEFLTYFQNEAQLDKSGLPSDRFFAERPEGSVSTLKIQRTQQEDSAVYLCASPEAGANVLTFGAGSRLTVL.

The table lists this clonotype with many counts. The CDR3 loop is CASSIGRQETQYF. As DNA, the CDR3 is TGTGCCAGTAGTATCGGGAGACAAGAGACCCAGTACTTC. J is TRBJ2-5 and V is TRBV19, with a weak D call TRBD2 (6 bases). CDR1 LNHDA and CDR2 SQIVND come from the germline V gene (reference sequence). Between the trimmed V and J ends, which lost 3 bases and 2 bases, there was a span of 7 bases. The CDR3 totals 13 residues.

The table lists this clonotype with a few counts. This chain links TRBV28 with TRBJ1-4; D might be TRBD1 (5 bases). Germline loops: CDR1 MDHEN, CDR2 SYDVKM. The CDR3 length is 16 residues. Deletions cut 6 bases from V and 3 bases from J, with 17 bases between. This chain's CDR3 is CASSHPWGRSNEKLFF. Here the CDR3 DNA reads TGTGCCAGCAGCCATCCATGGGGCAGATCTAATGAAAAACTGTTTTTT.

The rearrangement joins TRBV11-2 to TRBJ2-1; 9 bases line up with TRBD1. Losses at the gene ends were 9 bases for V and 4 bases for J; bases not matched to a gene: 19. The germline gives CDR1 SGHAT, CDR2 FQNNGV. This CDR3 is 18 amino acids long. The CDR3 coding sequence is TGTGCCAGAAGCAAAAACCCCCCACAGGGGGCTAGGTACAATGAGCAGTTCTTC. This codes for CARSKNPPQGARYNEQFF.

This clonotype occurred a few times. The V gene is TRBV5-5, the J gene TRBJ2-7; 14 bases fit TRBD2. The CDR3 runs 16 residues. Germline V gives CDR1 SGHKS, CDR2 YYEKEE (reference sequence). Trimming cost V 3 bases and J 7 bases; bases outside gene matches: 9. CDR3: CASSSRLAGGPGEQYF. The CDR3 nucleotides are TGTGCCAGCAGCTCCCGACTAGCGGGAGGGCCGGGGGAGCAGTACTTC.

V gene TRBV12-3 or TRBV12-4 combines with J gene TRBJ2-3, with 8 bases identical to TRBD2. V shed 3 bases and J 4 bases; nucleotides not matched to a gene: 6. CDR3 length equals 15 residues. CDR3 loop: CASSFQRGLADTQYF. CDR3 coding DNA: TGTGCCAGCAGTTTTCAGCGGGGGCTCGCAGATACGCAGTATTTT.

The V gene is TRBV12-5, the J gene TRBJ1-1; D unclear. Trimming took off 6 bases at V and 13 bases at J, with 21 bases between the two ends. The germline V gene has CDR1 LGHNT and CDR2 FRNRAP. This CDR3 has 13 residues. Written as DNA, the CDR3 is TGTGCTAGTGGATATGACTTGGCCACTGAATATTTCTTT. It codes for CASGYDLATEYFF.

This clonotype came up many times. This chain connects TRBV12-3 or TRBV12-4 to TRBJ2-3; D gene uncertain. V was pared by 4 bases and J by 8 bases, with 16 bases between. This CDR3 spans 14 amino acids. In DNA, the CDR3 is TGTGCCAGCAGTTCCCTCGGTTTGTCGGGTACGCAGTATTTT. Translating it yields CASSSLGLSGTQYF.

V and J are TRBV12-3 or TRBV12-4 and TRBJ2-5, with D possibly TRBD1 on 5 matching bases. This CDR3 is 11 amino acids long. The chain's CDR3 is CASGLQETQYF. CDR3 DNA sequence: TGTGCGTCAGGGTTACAAGAGACCCAGTACTTC.

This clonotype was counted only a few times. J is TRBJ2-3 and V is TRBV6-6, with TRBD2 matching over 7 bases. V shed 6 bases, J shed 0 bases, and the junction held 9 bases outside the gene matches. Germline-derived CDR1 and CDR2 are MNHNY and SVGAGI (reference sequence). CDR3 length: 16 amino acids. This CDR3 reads CASRSGTGGSTDTQYF. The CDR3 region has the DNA TGTGCCAGCAGATCGGGAACGGGGGGAAGCACAGATACGCAGTATTTT.

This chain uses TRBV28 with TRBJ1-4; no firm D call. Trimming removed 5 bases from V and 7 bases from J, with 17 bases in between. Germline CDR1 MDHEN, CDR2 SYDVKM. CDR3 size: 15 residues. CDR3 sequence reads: CASSAARRPGEKLFF. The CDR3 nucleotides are TGTGCCAGCAGTGCCGCTAGACGGCCTGGTGAAAAACTGTTTTTT.

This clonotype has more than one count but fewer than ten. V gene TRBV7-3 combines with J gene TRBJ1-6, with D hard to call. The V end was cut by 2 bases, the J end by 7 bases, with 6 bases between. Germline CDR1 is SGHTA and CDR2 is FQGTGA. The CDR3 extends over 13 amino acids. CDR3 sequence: CASSLWWNSPLHF. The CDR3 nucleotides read TGTGCCAGCAGCTTATGGTGGAATTCACCCCTCCACTTT.

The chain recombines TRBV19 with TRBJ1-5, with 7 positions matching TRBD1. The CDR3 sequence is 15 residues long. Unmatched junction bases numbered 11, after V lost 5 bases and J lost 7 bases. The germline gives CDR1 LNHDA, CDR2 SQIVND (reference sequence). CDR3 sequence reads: CASSAATGYDQPQHF. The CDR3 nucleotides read TGTGCCAGTAGTGCAGCGACAGGGTACGACCAGCCCCAGCATTTT. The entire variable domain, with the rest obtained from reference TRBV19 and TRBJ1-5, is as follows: DGGITQSPKYLFRKEGQNVTLSCEQNLNHDAMYWYRQDPGQGLRLIYYSQIVNDFQKGDIAEGYSVSREKKESFPLTVTSAQKNPTAFYLCASSAATGYDQPQHFGDGTRLSIL.

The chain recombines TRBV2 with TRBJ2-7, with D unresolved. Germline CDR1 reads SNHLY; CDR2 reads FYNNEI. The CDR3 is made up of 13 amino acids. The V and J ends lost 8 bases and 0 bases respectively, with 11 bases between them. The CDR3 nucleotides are TGTGCCAGCGGGCGGCAAAGCTCCTACGAGCAGTACTTC. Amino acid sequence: CASGRQSSYEQYF.

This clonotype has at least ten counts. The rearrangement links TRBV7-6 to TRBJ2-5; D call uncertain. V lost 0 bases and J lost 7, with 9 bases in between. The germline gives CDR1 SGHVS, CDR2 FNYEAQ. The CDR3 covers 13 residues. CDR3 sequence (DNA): TGTGCCAGCAGCTTAGCGAATGAAGGGACCCAGTACTTC. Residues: CASSLANEGTQYF.

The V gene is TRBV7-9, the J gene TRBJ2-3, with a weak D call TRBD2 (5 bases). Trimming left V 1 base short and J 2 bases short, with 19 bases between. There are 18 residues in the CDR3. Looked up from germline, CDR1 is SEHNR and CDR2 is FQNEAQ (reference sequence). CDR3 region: CASSLGERVAWSTDTQYF. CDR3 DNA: TGTGCCAGCAGCTTAGGCGAGAGGGTAGCATGGTCCACAGATACGCAGTATTTT. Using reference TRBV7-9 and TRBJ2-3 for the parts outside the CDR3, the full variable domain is DTGVSQNPRHKITKRGQNVTFRCDPISEHNRLYWYRQTLGQGPEFLTYFQNEAQLEKSRLLSDRFSAERPKGSFSTLEIQRTEQGDSAMYLCASSLGERVAWSTDTQYFGPGTRLTVL.

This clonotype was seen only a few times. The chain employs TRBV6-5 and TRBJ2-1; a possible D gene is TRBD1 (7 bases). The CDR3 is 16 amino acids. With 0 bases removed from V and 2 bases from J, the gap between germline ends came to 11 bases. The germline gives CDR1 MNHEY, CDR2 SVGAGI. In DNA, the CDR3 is TGTGCCAGCAGTTACTCAGCCAGGGGGGCCTACAATGAGCAGTTCTTC. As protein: CASSYSARGAYNEQFF.

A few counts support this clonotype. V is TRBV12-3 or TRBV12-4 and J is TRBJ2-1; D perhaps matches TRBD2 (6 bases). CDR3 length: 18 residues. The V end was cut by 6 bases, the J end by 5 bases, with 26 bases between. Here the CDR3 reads CASRRWATRGGTDNEQFF. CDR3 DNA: TGTGCCAGCAGGAGGTGGGCCACCCGGGGCGGGACCGACAATGAGCAGTTCTTC.